This TCR beta chain was sequenced during a study of blood T cell repertoires in COVID-19 (dated by TCRdb to 2020 to 2022). At the level of the whole study: Samples covering the acute and convalescent phases of COVID-19 were provided by collaborators in the United States, Italy and Spain. The prospective study material was composed of cDNA or gDNA derived from T cells, B-cell-depleted T cells, or PBMCs. Subjects who had been exposed to COVID-19, were actively infected with it, or had recovered from it provided the deeply sampled blood TCRbeta repertoires that made up the dataset. The repertoires were made available in a free public database intended to serve as a resource for research on the immune response to SARS-CoV-2. Samples were obtained from the ongoing ImmuneRACE study (first 160 participants) and from 950 to 1,500 subjects provided by 6 global collaborators. Sample metadata almost always included a de-identified subject ID, COVID-19 status, age in years and sex. HLA class I and class II types, where available, came from metadata supplied by the sample provider rather than from assay-based typing.

In regard to this clone: Which antigen it targets is not known. No base quality values were provided; no much bigger clone lies one nucleotide off.

TCRbeta CDR3 regions were amplified from genomic DNA by means of the immunoSEQ Assay, a bias-controlled multiplex PCR. The original pipeline was this. Nucleated cell counts per sample were estimated from amplification of reference gene primers within the assay. To quantify the absolute abundance of each unique TCRbeta CDR3 rearrangement, sequence reads were collapsed and filtered. For each sample, productive Simpson clonality was calculated as the square root of Simpson's diversity index over productive rearrangements. The immuneACCESS repertoire file appears here via TCRdb, limited to in-frame rearrangements. These files lack a portion of the clones; in checked studies, under half of the deficit traces to unresolved V genes, and the cause of the others is not known. That table gives V, J and clone size, and the DNA gave D and trimming. This sample has about 160,000 clones in its table, and around 90% of those were observed once. The ten largest clones capture roughly 4.5% of the sample.

Results the study describes overall, beyond this receptor: Clinical and demographic metadata were provided uncurated, with the amount varying by source and participant.

The germline ends are 14 bases apart after V is trimmed by 6 bases and J by 0 bases. The CDR3 holds 15 amino acids from the cysteine to the phenylalanine. Of all the DNA, just the CDR3 is kept, 45 bases in frame from base 1. CDR1 and CDR2 are read off the germline V gene as KGHSH and LQKENI. Collaborating institutions collected whole blood in K2EDTA tubes following their own protocols. For TCRbeta analysis, collaborators shipped samples as frozen whole blood, isolated PBMCs, or DNA extracted from either of those sample types. Sample: peripheral blood. This clonotype originated in an older woman with active or convalescent COVID-19. Here the chain combines TRBV18 and TRBJ1-2; TRBD1 is a possible D gene, resting on 6 matching bases. The DNA sequence is as follows: TGTGCCAGCTCTCAACGACAGGAGACTAACTATGGCTACACCTTC. This is translated as CASSQRQETNYGYTF.